One sample yielded the 16 T cell receptor beta chains listed below, sequenced in a study of cytomegalovirus exposure and HLA in healthy donors. 60 Vbeta and 13 Jbeta primers were used in PCR. Data came from immunoSEQ multiplex PCR; TCRdb stores just in-frame clones and leaves some out. The sample contains 65,000 to 75,000 clones, 55% to 80% of which appear only once. Sequenced input: PBMCs. These receptors came from a woman aged 25 to 39 in good health and CMV-seronegative.

V usage is TRBV5-6 and J usage is TRBJ2-1; 13 bases fit TRBD2. CDR3 length equals 15 residues. The J segment lost 10 bases and the V segment lost 2 bases, leaving 6 bases of the junction unmatched. From germline, CDR1 is SGHDT and CDR2 YYEEEE. The CDR3 reads CASSLITSGGGEQFF. In DNA form, the CDR3 reads TGTGCCAGCAGCTTAATAACTAGCGGGGGGGGAGAGCAGTTCTTC.

The chain couples TRBV7-3 to TRBJ2-5; no clear D gene. Germline V CDR1 and CDR2: SGHTA, FQGTGA. The CDR3 covers 14 residues. The V end was cut by 2 bases, the J end by 4 bases, with 11 bases between. CDR3 sequence reads: CASSLAGRRETQYF. The CDR3 region has the DNA TGTGCCAGCAGCTTAGCTGGCAGGCGAGAGACCCAGTACTTC.

This clone was detected a few times. One end of the junction varies from germline; a read error may be responsible. The J gene is TRBJ1-1, the V gene TRBV5-1, with TRBD1 identical over 7 bases. The length of the CDR3 is 13 residues. Germline V gives CDR1 SGHRS, CDR2 YFSETQ. The CDR3, as DNA: TGTGCCAGCAGCTTGGCAGACAGGGTTGAAGCTTTCTTT. It encodes CASSLADRVEAFF.

V usage is TRBV21-1 and J usage is TRBJ2-5; the table's D call, TRBD2, was not checked against the DNA. TRBV21-1 represents a pseudogene. There are 17 residues in the CDR3. CDR3 sequence (DNA): TGTGCCAGCAGCAAAGCGGGGACTAGCGGGGGGCAAGAGACCCAGTACTTC. This sequence encodes CASSKAGTSGGQETQYF.

The CDR3 here is CASSQEGGALSTDTQYF. The CDR3 DNA follows: TGCGCCAGCAGCCAAGAAGGGGGAGCCCTTAGCACAGATACGCAGTATTTT. The chain is built from TRBV4-1 and TRBJ2-3; a weak D match, TRBD1 (6 bases). Trimming left V 0 bases short and J 0 bases short, with 13 bases between. The germline gives CDR1 MGHRA, CDR2 YSYEKL. CDR3 length: 17 amino acids.

The chain couples TRBV5-6 to TRBJ2-7, with 9 positions matching TRBD2. This CDR3 has 16 amino acids. The V and J ends lost 0 bases and 3 bases, in that order; junction bases with no gene match: 7. Germline V gene sequence: CDR1 SGHDT, CDR2 YYEEEE. The CDR3 bases are TGTGCCAGCAGCTTGGCCTATAGCGGGGGAATCTACGAGCAGTACTTC. This sequence encodes CASSLAYSGGIYEQYF.

The sample holds one count of this clone. The chain uses TRBV19 and TRBJ2-3; 8 bases match TRBD2. Per the germline V gene, CDR1 is LNHDA and CDR2 is SQIVND (reference sequence). The CDR3 is made up of 15 amino acids. The V gene end was trimmed by 1 base and the J gene end by 4 bases; junction bases not matched to a gene: 4. The CDR3 here is CASSIGRGEPDTQYF. CDR3 in DNA: TGTGCCAGTAGTATAGGGCGGGGGGAGCCAGATACGCAGTATTTT.

V and J are TRBV10-3 and TRBJ1-5; 7 bases fit TRBD1. The V gene's germline CDR1 is ENHRY and CDR2 SYGVKD. The V gene end was trimmed by 3 bases and the J gene end by 4 bases; junction bases not matched to a gene: 3. The CDR3 has 14 amino acids. The CDR3 region is CAISDSGGNQPQHF. In nucleotides, the CDR3 is TGTGCCATCAGTGATTCAGGGGGTAATCAGCCCCAGCATTTT.

V is TRBV4-1 and J is TRBJ1-1; a possible D gene is TRBD1 (5 bases). CDR3 size: 18 residues. Trimming removed 3 bases at V and 4 bases at J, with 24 bases between. Per germline, CDR1 MGHRA and CDR2 YSYEKL. The CDR3 sequence is CASSQFPSTVGSPTEAFF. CDR3 nucleotide sequence: TGCGCCAGCAGCCAGTTCCCCTCGACAGTAGGGTCCCCCACTGAAGCTTTCTTT.

This clone was found a few times. The rearrangement uses TRBV6-1 and TRBJ1-1; D is perhaps TRBD1 (5 bases). V was pared by 6 bases and J by 8 bases, with 10 bases between. The CDR3 length is 11 residues. Germline lookup yields CDR1 MNHNS and CDR2 SASEGT. CDR3: CASSHGQEAFF. In DNA form, the CDR3 reads TGTGCCAGCAGCCACGGACAAGAAGCTTTCTTT.

The V call is TRBV5-1, the J call TRBJ2-7; 7 bases match TRBD1. The germline CDR1 and CDR2 sequences are SGHRS and YFSETQ. With V trimmed by 5 bases and J by 0 bases, 8 bases remained unmatched. CDR3 size: 15 residues. CDR3 coding DNA: TGCGCCAGCAGTCCGACAGGGCTTAGCTCCTACGAGCAGTACTTC. It codes for CASSPTGLSSYEQYF.

V and J are TRBV19 and TRBJ1-5; D gene ambiguous. The CDR3 consists of 12 residues. The V end lost 9 bases, the J end lost 0 bases, and 6 bases lay between the germline ends. The germline gives CDR1 LNHDA, CDR2 SQIVND (reference sequence). The CDR3 loop is CASRYSNQPQHF. CDR3 bases: TGTGCCAGCCGCTATAGCAATCAGCCCCAGCATTTT.

CDR3 sequence (DNA): TGTGCCAGCAGTGAAATAGGGGGTGGGTATGTGGATACGCAGTATTTT. As protein: CASSEIGGGYVDTQYF. This sequence joins TRBV6-1 and TRBJ2-3, with TRBD1 as a possible D gene (6 bases). Trimming took 2 bases from V and 6 from J, leaving 18 bases between them. Germline V gene data show CDR1 as MNHNS and CDR2 as SASEGT. This CDR3 contains 16 residues.

The V call is TRBV19, the J call TRBJ2-5; 11 bases align to TRBD2. The germline gives CDR1 LNHDA, CDR2 SQIVND (reference sequence). V was clipped by 7 bases and J by 5 bases; unmatched bases: 9. The CDR3 length is 15 residues. CDR3 bases: TGTGCCAGTACCCCGGGACTAGCGGTCCGGGAGACCCAGTACTTC. Protein product: CASTPGLAVRETQYF.

The gene calls are TRBV9 and TRBJ2-3; TRBD1 agrees at 7 bases. The CDR3 totals 15 residues. The trim removed 0 bases at V and 3 bases at J, leaving 4 bases unmatched. Germline-derived CDR1 and CDR2 are SGDLS and YYNGEE. The CDR3 spells CASSVVKGATDTQYF. CDR3 nucleotide sequence: TGTGCCAGCAGCGTAGTGAAGGGGGCGACAGATACGCAGTATTTT.

The V and J genes are TRBV5-1 and TRBJ1-4, with D possibly matching TRBD1 (5 bases). Germline V gives CDR1 SGHRS, CDR2 YFSETQ. The CDR3 has 15 amino acids. The ends were cut back, 0 bases at V and 3 bases at J, with 9 bases in the middle. The CDR3 DNA follows: TGCGCCAGCAGCTTGGAAGGGGTCGCTAATGAAAAACTGTTTTTT. Translated: CASSLEGVANEKLFF.